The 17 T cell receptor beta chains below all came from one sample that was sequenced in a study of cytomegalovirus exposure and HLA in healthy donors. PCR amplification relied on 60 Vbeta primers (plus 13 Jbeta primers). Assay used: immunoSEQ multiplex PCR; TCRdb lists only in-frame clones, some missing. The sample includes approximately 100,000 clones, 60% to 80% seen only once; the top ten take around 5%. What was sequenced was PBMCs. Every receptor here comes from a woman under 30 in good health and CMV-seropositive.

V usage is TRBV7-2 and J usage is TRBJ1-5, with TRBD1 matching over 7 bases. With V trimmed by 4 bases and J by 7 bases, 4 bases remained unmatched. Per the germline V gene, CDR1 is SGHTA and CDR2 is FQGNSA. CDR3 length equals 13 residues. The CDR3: CASSYRGGQPQHF. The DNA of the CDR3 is TGTGCCAGCAGCTACAGGGGCGGCCAGCCCCAGCATTTT.

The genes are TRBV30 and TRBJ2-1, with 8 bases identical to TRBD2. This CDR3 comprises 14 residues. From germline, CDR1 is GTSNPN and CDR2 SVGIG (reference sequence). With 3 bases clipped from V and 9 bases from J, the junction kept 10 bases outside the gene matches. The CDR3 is CAWSIAGSPSEQFF. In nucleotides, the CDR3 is TGTGCCTGGAGCATAGCGGGATCCCCATCTGAGCAGTTCTTC.

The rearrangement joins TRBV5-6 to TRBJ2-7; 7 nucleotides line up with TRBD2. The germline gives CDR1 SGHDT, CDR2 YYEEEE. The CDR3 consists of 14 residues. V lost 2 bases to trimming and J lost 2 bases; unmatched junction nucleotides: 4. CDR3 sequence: CASSLGSGPYEQYF. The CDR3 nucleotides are TGTGCCAGCAGCTTAGGTAGCGGGCCCTACGAGCAGTACTTC.

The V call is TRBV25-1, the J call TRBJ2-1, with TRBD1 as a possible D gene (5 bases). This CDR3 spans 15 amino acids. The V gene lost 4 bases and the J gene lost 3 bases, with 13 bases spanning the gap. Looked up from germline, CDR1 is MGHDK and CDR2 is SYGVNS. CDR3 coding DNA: TGTGCCAGCAGTGGATTTAGGGGTTACTACAATGAGCAGTTCTTC. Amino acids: CASSGFRGYYNEQFF.

The CDR3 DNA follows: TGTGCCAGCAGCCTCCGGGGGACCAATGAAGTCGGGGAGCTGTTTTTT. Its translation: CASSLRGTNEVGELFF. The chain joins TRBV9 to TRBJ2-2; maybe TRBD2 (6 bases). Germline V lookup: CDR1 SGDLS, CDR2 YYNGEE. The length of the CDR3 is 16 residues. The V gene lost 4 bases and the J gene lost 7 bases, with 20 bases spanning the gap.

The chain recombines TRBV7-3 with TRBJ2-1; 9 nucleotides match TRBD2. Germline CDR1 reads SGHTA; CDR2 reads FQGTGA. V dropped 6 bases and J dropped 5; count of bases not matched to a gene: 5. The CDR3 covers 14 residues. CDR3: CASSLRTSDNEQFF. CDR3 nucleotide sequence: TGTGCCAGCAGTCTTCGGACTAGCGACAATGAGCAGTTCTTC.

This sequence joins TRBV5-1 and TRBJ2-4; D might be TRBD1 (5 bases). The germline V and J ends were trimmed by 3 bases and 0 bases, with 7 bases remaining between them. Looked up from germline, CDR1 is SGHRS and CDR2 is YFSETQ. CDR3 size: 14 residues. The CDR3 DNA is TGCGCCAGCAGCTCTGACAGAGCCAAAAACATTCAGTACTTC. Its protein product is CASSSDRAKNIQYF. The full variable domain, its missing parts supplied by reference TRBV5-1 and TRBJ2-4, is KAGVTQTPRYLIKTRGQQVTLSCSPISGHRSVSWYQQTPGQGLQFLFEYFSETQRNKGNFPGRFSGRQFSNSRSEMNVSTLELGDSALYLCASSSDRAKNIQYFGAGTRLSVL.

CDR3 nucleotide sequence: TGTGCCAGCAGCCTAGCGGGTGTTAACACCGGGGAGCTGTTTTTT. It specifies CASSLAGVNTGELFF. The chain recombines TRBV11-3 with TRBJ2-2, with TRBD2 identical over 8 bases. Germline assignment: CDR1 SGHNT and CDR2 YENEEA. This CDR3 contains 15 residues. V lost 5 bases and J lost 2; bases outside the gene matches: 4.

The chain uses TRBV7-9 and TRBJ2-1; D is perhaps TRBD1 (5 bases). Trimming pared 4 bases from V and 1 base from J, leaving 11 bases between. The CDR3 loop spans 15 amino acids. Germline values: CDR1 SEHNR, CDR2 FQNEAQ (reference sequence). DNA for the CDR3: TGTGCCAGCAGCTCCATCGACAGTTCCTACAATGAGCAGTTCTTC. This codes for CASSSIDSSYNEQFF. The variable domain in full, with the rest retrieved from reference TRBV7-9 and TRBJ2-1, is DTGVSQNPRHKITKRGQNVTFRCDPISEHNRLYWYRQTLGQGPEFLTYFQNEAQLEKSRLLSDRFSAERPKGSFSTLEIQRTEQGDSAMYLCASSSIDSSYNEQFFGPGTRLTVL.

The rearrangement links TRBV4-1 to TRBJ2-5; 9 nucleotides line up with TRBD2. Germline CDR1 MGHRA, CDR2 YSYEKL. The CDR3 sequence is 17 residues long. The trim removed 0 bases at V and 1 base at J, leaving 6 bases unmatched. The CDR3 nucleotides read TGCGCCAGCAGCCAAGAAGGGGCGGGAGGGCCCCAAGAGACCCAGTACTTC. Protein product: CASSQEGAGGPQETQYF.

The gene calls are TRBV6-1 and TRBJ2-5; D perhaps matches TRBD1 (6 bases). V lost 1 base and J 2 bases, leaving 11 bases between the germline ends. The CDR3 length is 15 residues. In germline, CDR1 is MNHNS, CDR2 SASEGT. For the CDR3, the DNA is TGTGCCAGCAGTGAAGGGATTGGACAGCAAGAGACCCAGTACTTC. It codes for CASSEGIGQQETQYF.

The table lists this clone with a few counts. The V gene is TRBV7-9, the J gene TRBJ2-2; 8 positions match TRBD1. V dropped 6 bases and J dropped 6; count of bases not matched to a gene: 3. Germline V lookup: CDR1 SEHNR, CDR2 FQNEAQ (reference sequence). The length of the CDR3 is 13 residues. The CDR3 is CASREQGAGELFF. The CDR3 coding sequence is TGTGCCAGCAGAGAACAGGGGGCCGGGGAGCTGTTTTTT.

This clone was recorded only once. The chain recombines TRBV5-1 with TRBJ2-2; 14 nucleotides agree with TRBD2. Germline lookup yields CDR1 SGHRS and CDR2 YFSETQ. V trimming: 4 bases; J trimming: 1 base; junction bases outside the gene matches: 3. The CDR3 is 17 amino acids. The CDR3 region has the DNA TGCGCCAGCAGCCTCGGGACTAGCGGGGGGAACACCGGGGAGCTGTTTTTT. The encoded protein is CASSLGTSGGNTGELFF.

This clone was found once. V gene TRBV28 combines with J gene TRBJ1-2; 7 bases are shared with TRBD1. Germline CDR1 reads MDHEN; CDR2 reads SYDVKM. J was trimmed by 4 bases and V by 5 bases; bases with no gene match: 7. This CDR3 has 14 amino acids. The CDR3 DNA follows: TGTGCCAGCAGTGGGCAGGGGGATTTCTATGGCTACACCTTC. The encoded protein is CASSGQGDFYGYTF.

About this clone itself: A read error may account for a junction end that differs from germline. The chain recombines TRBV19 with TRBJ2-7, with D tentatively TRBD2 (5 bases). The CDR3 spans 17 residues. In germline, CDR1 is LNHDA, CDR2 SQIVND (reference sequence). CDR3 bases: TGTGCCAGTAGTATTATGTATGGGTCTAGCCGTCCCTACGTGCAGTACTTC. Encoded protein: CASSIMYGSSRPYVQYF.

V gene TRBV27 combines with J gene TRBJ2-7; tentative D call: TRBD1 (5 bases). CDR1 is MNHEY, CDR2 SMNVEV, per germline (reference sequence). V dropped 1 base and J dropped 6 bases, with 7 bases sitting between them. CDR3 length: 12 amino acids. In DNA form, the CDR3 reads TGTGCCAGCAGTTTATTAGGGGCCGAGCAGTACTTC. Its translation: CASSLLGAEQYF.

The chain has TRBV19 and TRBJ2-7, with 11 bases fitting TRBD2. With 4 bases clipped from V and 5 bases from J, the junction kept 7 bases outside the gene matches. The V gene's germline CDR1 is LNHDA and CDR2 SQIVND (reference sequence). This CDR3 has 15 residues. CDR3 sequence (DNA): TGTGCCAGTAGTACTTTAGCGGGAGGGACGGACGAGCAGTACTTC. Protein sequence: CASSTLAGGTDEQYF.